This record covers a single T cell receptor (beta chain). Its antigen is still unknown. Clones were sequenced by immunoSEQ multiplex PCR, and TCRdb holds only the in-frame ones, with some missing. The sample lists some 66,000 clones; roughly 80% were seen once. The source of the sample is a study of OX40 agonist ivuxolimab in advanced cancers. Study summary: Prior checkpoint blockade (anti-PD-1, anti-PD-L1 or anti-CTLA-4) was permitted; roughly 40% had it. Study-wide results and caveats: Some of the nonresponding patients also showed low levels of normalized T-cell clonal expansion. There was clonal expansion of CD4+ and CD8+ blood T cells by week 6 at 0.1 to 3.0 mg/kg. Relative to CD4+ cells, CD8+ T cells on average had more expanded clones.

CDR1 and CDR2 (germline): SEHNR, FQNEAQ (reference sequence). V was trimmed by 3 bases and J by 0 bases, leaving 2 bases between them. The CDR3 extends over 13 amino acids. J is TRBJ2-2 and V is TRBV7-9; D ambiguous. Sample: CD4+ or CD8+ T cells sorted from blood, taken in a trial of the OX40 agonist ivuxolimab. This sequence originates from an adult with an advanced solid tumor such as melanoma, head and neck, liver or kidney cancer. The CDR3 loop is CASSFPNTGELFF. The CDR3 DNA reads as TGTGCCAGCAGCTTCCCGAACACCGGGGAGCTGTTTTTT. The complete variable domain, with remaining parts taken from reference TRBV7-9 and TRBJ2-2, reads DTGVSQNPRHKITKRGQNVTFRCDPISEHNRLYWYRQTLGQGPEFLTYFQNEAQLEKSRLLSDRFSAERPKGSFSTLEIQRTEQGDSAMYLCASSFPNTGELFFGEGSRLTVL.